This entry concerns a single T cell receptor (beta chain). Some clones are missing from TCRdb's copy, which holds only in-frame ones; the method was immunoSEQ multiplex PCR. Its listing shows approximately 190,000 clones. The sample is drawn from a study of control samples from healthy donors and cancer patients. CDR3 length: 13 residues. Germline CDR1 LNHDA, CDR2 SQIVND (reference sequence). Trimming left V 0 bases short and J 0 bases short, with 3 bases between. The sequence came from a woman in her 30s in good health. The chain combines TRBV19 with TRBJ2-7, with D unresolved. Sequencing was carried out using blood. For the CDR3, the DNA is TGTGCCAGTAGTATAGAGCCCTCCTACGAGCAGTACTTC. It encodes CASSIEPSYEQYF.